The 30 T cell receptor beta chains below were found in one sample sequenced in a study of cytomegalovirus exposure and HLA in healthy donors. With 60 Vbeta and 13 Jbeta primers, the PCR was carried out. Repertoires were generated with immunoSEQ multiplex PCR, while TCRdb's copy carries only in-frame clones and drops some. The table has about 110,000 clones, about 70% seen once. Source material: PBMCs. These receptors originate from a boy between 10 and 17 years old in good health and CMV-seronegative.

V usage is TRBV27 and J usage is TRBJ2-1, with D maybe TRBD2 (5 bases). Germline V gene lookup returns CDR1 MNHEY and CDR2 SMNVEV (reference sequence). V shed 5 bases and J shed 7 bases, with 6 bases lying between them. The CDR3 covers 11 residues. In DNA form, the CDR3 reads TGTGCCAGCAGTCGACTAAATGAGCAGTTCTTC. This translates into CASSRLNEQFF.

The chain uses TRBV27 and TRBJ2-7; 12 bases are a match to TRBD2. Germline V lookup: CDR1 MNHEY, CDR2 SMNVEV (reference sequence). The CDR3 has 18 residues. The ends lost 2 bases at V and 0 bases at J; junction bases unmatched: 8. The DNA of the CDR3 is TGTGCCAGCAGTTTAGACAGACTAGCGGGGGAGAACTCCTACGAGCAGTACTTC. Translation gives CASSLDRLAGENSYEQYF.

CDR3 loop: CAIRPRGAVNYGYTF. The CDR3 nucleotides are TGTGCCATCAGGCCCCGGGGGGCAGTTAACTATGGCTACACCTTC. J is TRBJ1-2 and V is TRBV10-3, with a possible D match to TRBD1 (6 bases). Looked up from germline, CDR1 is ENHRY and CDR2 is SYGVKD. Trimming pared 6 bases from V and 1 base from J, leaving 15 bases between. The CDR3 has 15 residues.

V gene TRBV28 combines with J gene TRBJ1-1; D unresolved. Germline V gene data show CDR1 as MDHEN and CDR2 as SYDVKM. Trimming pared 5 bases from V and 3 bases from J, leaving 10 bases between. This CDR3 contains 13 residues. This CDR3 is CASSGLHHTEAFF. For the CDR3, the DNA is TGTGCCAGCAGTGGACTACATCACACTGAAGCTTTCTTT.

Regarding this clone: Distinct nucleotide sequences in the sample also encode this CDR3. The gene calls are TRBV28 and TRBJ1-5; no firm D call. Germline V gene data show CDR1 as MDHEN and CDR2 as SYDVKM. This CDR3 is built from 11 residues. Trimming pared 6 bases from V and 3 bases from J, leaving 3 bases between. The CDR3 coding sequence is TGTGCCAGCAGCCTCAATCAGCCCCAGCATTTT. Its protein is CASSLNQPQHF. The full variable domain, its missing parts supplied by reference TRBV28 and TRBJ1-5, is DVKVTQSSRYLVKRTGEKVFLECVQDMDHENMFWYRQDPGLGLRLIYFSYDVKMKEKGDIPEGYSVSREKKERFSLILESASTNQTSMYLCASSLNQPQHFGDGTRLSIL.

The V call is TRBV12-5, the J call TRBJ2-7; 8 bases match TRBD1. With V trimmed by 7 bases and J by 3 bases, 8 bases remained unmatched. Germline CDR1 and CDR2: LGHNT and FRNRAP. This CDR3 has 14 residues. The CDR3 DNA is TGTGCTAGTGTTGGACAGGGAAGGGACTACGAGCAGTACTTC. Translation gives CASVGQGRDYEQYF.

The chain combines TRBV6-5 with TRBJ2-7; D ambiguous. CDR1 and CDR2 (germline): MNHEY, SVGAGI. V was clipped by 0 bases and J by 5 bases, with 8 bases between them. The CDR3 totals 13 residues. The CDR3: CASSYSSSDEQYF. In DNA, the CDR3 is TGTGCCAGCAGTTACTCGAGCAGCGACGAGCAGTACTTC.

The chain employs TRBV5-1 and TRBJ2-1, with 9 bases identical to TRBD2. The J segment lost 15 bases and the V segment lost 0 bases, leaving 10 bases of the junction unmatched. Germline V gives CDR1 SGHRS, CDR2 YFSETQ. The CDR3 has 14 amino acids. The CDR3 bases are TGCGCCAGCAGCTTGGCGGCGGGAGGGCCTCATCCGTTCTTC. This translates into CASSLAAGGPHPFF.

The rearrangement uses TRBV4-1 and TRBJ2-2; 9 positions match TRBD2. J gave up 5 bases and V 4 bases, and 11 bases lay outside the gene matches. This CDR3 region has 17 residues. Germline-derived CDR1 and CDR2 are MGHRA and YSYEKL. CDR3 sequence: CASSPLLAGGPTGELFF. As DNA, the CDR3 is TGCGCCAGCAGCCCACTTTTGGCGGGGGGGCCGACCGGGGAGCTGTTTTTT.

This clone turned up a few times. This chain uses TRBV10-1 with TRBJ1-1; 9 bases agree with TRBD1. Trimming removed 6 bases from V and 7 bases from J; junction bases left unmatched: 9. Germline V gives CDR1 WNHNN, CDR2 SYGVQD (reference sequence). CDR3 size: 14 residues. The CDR3 nucleotides read TGCGCCAGCAGCCAGGACAGGGGATTATTTGAAGCTTTCTTT. It encodes CASSQDRGLFEAFF.

The rearrangement joins TRBV5-6 to TRBJ1-5; TRBD1 agrees at 8 bases. Germline assignment: CDR1 SGHDT and CDR2 YYEEEE. With V trimmed by 0 bases and J by 6 bases, 8 bases remained unmatched. The CDR3 covers 16 residues. The CDR3 DNA sequence: TGTGCCAGCAGCTTGGGAGGCAGGGGGCGAGTTCAGCCCCAGCATTTT. Protein: CASSLGGRGRVQPQHF.

The J gene is TRBJ1-1, the V gene TRBV19, with D tentatively TRBD1 (5 bases). The CDR3 sequence is 14 residues long. Per germline, CDR1 LNHDA and CDR2 SQIVND (reference sequence). The V end was cut by 5 bases, the J end by 7 bases, with 17 bases between. The CDR3 loop is CASSLQGSVFEAFF. For the CDR3, the DNA is TGTGCCAGTAGTCTCCAGGGATCCGTCTTTGAAGCTTTCTTT.

In this sample, this clone turned up once. The V gene is TRBV7-8, the J gene TRBJ2-7, with 12 nucleotides matching TRBD2. The CDR3 contains 16 residues. The germline gives CDR1 SGHVS, CDR2 FQNEAQ. V lost 1 base to trimming and J lost 4 bases; unmatched junction nucleotides: 5. The CDR3 is CASSLVLAGGPYEQYF. CDR3 bases: TGTGCCAGCAGCTTAGTACTAGCGGGAGGACCTTACGAGCAGTACTTC.

The J gene is TRBJ2-7, the V gene TRBV5-8, with 10 bases lining up with TRBD1. V shed 2 bases, J shed 5 bases, and the junction held 4 bases outside the gene matches. Germline loops: CDR1 SGHTS, CDR2 YDEGEE. The CDR3 covers 14 residues. CDR3 loop: CASSLRQGAHEQYF. The DNA of the CDR3 is TGTGCCAGCAGCTTAAGACAGGGGGCCCACGAGCAGTACTTC.

The V gene is TRBV2, the J gene TRBJ2-7; D may be TRBD2 (6 bases). CDR1 SNHLY and CDR2 FYNNEI come from the germline V gene. The CDR3 runs 13 residues. Trimming cost V 6 bases and J 6 bases, with 15 bases left between them. The CDR3 protein is CASRLTRGGEQYF. The CDR3 DNA reads as TGTGCCAGCAGGTTAACTAGGGGAGGCGAGCAGTACTTC.

This clone was seen only a few times. CDR3 in amino acids: CASSLASGWRYANSPLHF. The DNA of the CDR3 is TGCGCCAGCAGCTTGGCCTCAGGGTGGCGATACGCGAATTCACCCCTCCACTTT. The chain has TRBV5-1 and TRBJ1-6; tentative D call: TRBD1 (5 bases). This CDR3 contains 18 residues. Trimming took 0 bases from V and 7 from J, leaving 20 bases between them. Germline lookup yields CDR1 SGHRS and CDR2 YFSETQ.

This clone was seen a few times. V and J are TRBV15 and TRBJ2-5; TRBD2 is a possible D gene (7 bases). With 1 base removed from V and 4 bases from J, the gap between germline ends came to 19 bases. CDR1 and CDR2 from the germline V gene are LNHNV and YYDKDF (reference sequence). CDR3 length: 17 residues. The CDR3 spells CATSRVVGGGGSETQYF. CDR3 in DNA: TGTGCCACCAGCAGAGTGGTTGGCGGGGGCGGTTCAGAGACCCAGTACTTC.

The genes are TRBV23-1 and TRBJ2-7; a possible D gene is TRBD1 (6 bases). TRBV23-1 is classed as an ORF, of uncertain function. Trimming left V 3 bases short and J 2 bases short, with 17 bases between. The CDR3 contains 16 residues. CDR3 DNA: TGCGCCAGCAGTCATAGCCCAGACAGGCGCACCTACGAGCAGTACTTC. This gives the protein CASSHSPDRRTYEQYF.

This clone was counted only a few times. This chain connects TRBV6-5 to TRBJ1-5; 9 bases match TRBD1. CDR1 and CDR2 (germline): MNHEY, SVGAGI. The CDR3 is 15 residues long. J lost 1 base, V lost 5 bases, and 3 bases had no gene match. CDR3 residues: CASSLGQGSNQPQHF. The CDR3 DNA reads TGTGCCAGCAGTCTCGGACAGGGGAGCAATCAGCCCCAGCATTTT.

The CDR3, as DNA: TGTGCCAGCAGCGCCACCTACTCTGGAAACACCATATATTTT. Its translation: CASSATYSGNTIYF. The chain has TRBV5-6 and TRBJ1-3; D is unresolved. The length of the CDR3 is 14 residues. From germline, CDR1 is SGHDT and CDR2 YYEEEE. V lost 4 bases to trimming and J lost 0 bases, with 8 bases between them.

This rearrangement joins TRBV2 to TRBJ2-7, with D unresolved. Germline V gives CDR1 SNHLY, CDR2 FYNNEI. V lost 7 bases and J 7 bases, leaving 11 bases between the germline ends. The CDR3 is 11 residues long. The CDR3 sequence is CASILTREQYF. In DNA form, the CDR3 reads TGTGCCAGCATCCTGACTCGGGAGCAGTACTTC.

The V and J genes are TRBV4-3 and TRBJ2-7, with D possibly matching TRBD2 (5 bases). Germline-derived CDR1 and CDR2 are LGHNA and YSLEER. The V end lost 0 bases, the J end lost 3 bases, and 15 bases lay between the germline ends. This CDR3 region has 16 residues. DNA of the CDR3: TGCGCCAGCAGCCAAGATGAAATAGGACGGGGCTACGAGCAGTACTTC. Its protein product is CASSQDEIGRGYEQYF.

This clone occurred once. The chain joins TRBV18 to TRBJ2-5; TRBD2 aligns across 11 bases. The CDR3 consists of 15 residues. The V gene end was trimmed by 3 bases and the J gene end by 6 bases; junction bases not matched to a gene: 6. Germline lookup yields CDR1 KGHSH and CDR2 LQKENI. This CDR3 reads CASSPLPTSGKTQYF. The CDR3 coding sequence is TGTGCCAGCTCACCCCTCCCGACTAGCGGGAAGACCCAGTACTTC.

This chain connects TRBV7-3 to TRBJ2-5; D possibly corresponds to TRBD1 (5 bases). CDR3 length: 16 residues. The V and J ends lost 4 bases and 5 bases respectively, with 20 bases between them. CDR1 and CDR2 (germline): SGHTA, FQGTGA. The CDR3 sequence is CASSSGRTLGVETQYF. The DNA of the CDR3 is TGTGCCAGCAGCTCAGGGCGGACGTTAGGGGTCGAGACCCAGTACTTC.

DNA of the CDR3: TGTGCCAGCAGCTTGGACAGGGGCGCATCTGAGGGCTACACCTTC. Translation gives CASSLDRGASEGYTF. V usage is TRBV7-9 and J usage is TRBJ1-2, with TRBD1 identical over 9 bases. Losses at the gene ends were 3 bases for V and 8 bases for J; bases not matched to a gene: 10. This CDR3 is 15 amino acids long. Germline V gives CDR1 SEHNR, CDR2 FQNEAQ (reference sequence). The complete variable domain, with remaining parts taken from reference TRBV7-9 and TRBJ1-2, reads DTGVSQNPRHKITKRGQNVTFRCDPISEHNRLYWYRQTLGQGPEFLTYFQNEAQLEKSRLLSDRFSAERPKGSFSTLEIQRTEQGDSAMYLCASSLDRGASEGYTFGSGTRLTVV.

As concerns this clone: No conserved phenylalanine or tryptophan ends this CDR3, so it is likely a read error. The chain couples TRBV10-3 to TRBJ2-2; the match to TRBD1 covers 8 bases. The ends lost 0 bases at V and 0 bases at J; junction bases unmatched: 9. The CDR3 spans 19 residues. Germline CDR1 ENHRY, CDR2 SYGVKD. CDR3 coding DNA: TGTGCCATCAGTGAGTCACCTGGTCACAGGGGGTCGAACACCGGGGAGCTGTTTGTT. Protein sequence: CAISESPGHRGSNTGELFV.

The V gene is TRBV2, the J gene TRBJ1-4, with 8 positions matching TRBD1. Germline V gene sequence: CDR1 SNHLY, CDR2 FYNNEI. The ends lost 6 bases at V and 7 bases at J; junction bases unmatched: 7. The CDR3 runs 14 residues. The CDR3 sequence is CASRPDRVGEKLFF. The DNA of the CDR3 is TGTGCCAGCAGACCGGACAGGGTTGGTGAAAAACTGTTTTTT.

V usage is TRBV30 and J usage is TRBJ1-5; tentative D call: TRBD1 (6 bases). Trimming pared 2 bases from V and 7 bases from J, leaving 12 bases between. Germline CDR1 reads GTSNPN; CDR2 reads SVGIG (reference sequence). The CDR3 runs to 13 residues. CDR3 sequence (DNA): TGTGCCTGGAGTTTGGGGGCACAGCAGCCCCAGCATTTT. Its protein product is CAWSLGAQQPQHF.

This CDR3 is CASSQVFGGEQFF. CDR3 in DNA: TGCGCCAGCAGCCAAGTTTTCGGGGGTGAGCAGTTCTTC. The genes are TRBV4-1 and TRBJ2-1; possible D gene TRBD2, 6 bases. Germline lookup yields CDR1 MGHRA and CDR2 YSYEKL. CDR3 length equals 13 residues. V was trimmed by 1 base and J by 9 bases, leaving 10 bases between them.

This clone has just one count. The chain carries TRBV15 and TRBJ2-7, with 8 bases that match TRBD2. Trimming cost V 1 base and J 4 bases; bases outside gene matches: 12. There are 17 residues in the CDR3. The germline CDR1 and CDR2 sequences are LNHNV and YYDKDF (reference sequence). CDR3 protein: CATSRATLAGKGYEQYF. The CDR3 DNA reads TGTGCCACCAGCAGAGCCACATTAGCGGGAAAAGGATACGAGCAGTACTTC.